This T cell receptor beta chain was identified in a study of T cells after yellow fever vaccination (dated by TCRdb to the late 2010s). At the level of the whole study: The SMART-Seq v4 Ultra Low Input RNA kit was used to prepare libraries from fractions with low cell numbers. To follow T-cell clones before and after primary and booster YFV17D yellow fever vaccination, bulk TCR alpha and beta repertoires were sequenced over time. Two healthy male donors, one aged 18 to 30 and one aged 30 to 40 years, made up the cohort. Bulk PBMC replicates and cell subsets were isolated from blood drawn at multiple timepoints before and after both primary and secondary immunization.

The trim is 5 bases for V and 4 bases for J, with a gap of 17 bases between the germline ends. The germline V gene encodes CDR1 SEHNR and CDR2 FQNEAQ (reference sequence). Taken from cysteine to phenylalanine, the CDR3 has 15 residues. The kept DNA is CDR3 alone, 45 bases in frame from the first base. The treatment or condition label, read with the paper, signifies: live attenuated yellow fever vaccine strain. A standard Ficoll-Paque protocol was used to isolate PBMCs from peripheral blood. CD4 and CD8 T-cell fractions were isolated with Dynabeads CD4 and CD8 positive selection kits. TriZol was used to extract RNA from bulk PBMCs, from CD4 and CD8 fractions, and from dextramer-positive and dextramer-negative fractions. Summary of the overall study and its limitations: The study included only two donors, which limits how far the findings can be generalized. A small share of clonotypes occurred in both CD4 and CD8 compartments, likely arising from convergent recombination. After the booster, most of the clones that had expanded following primary vaccination were detected again (96% of CD4 and around 90% of CD8), which suggests that memory was broadly maintained. Computational filtering was required because FACS-sorted repertoires could contain abundant contaminating clonotypes from the bulk population. The secondary T-cell response was found to be weaker but faster than the primary response, with a peak reached on day 5 rather than on day 15.

This clonotype was seen a handful of times. Its specific antigen is unknown. The sample holds no much larger clone one base away, and base qualities are not on file. TCR cDNA was synthesized by 5'RACE template switching, through which a universal primer site and unique molecular identifiers were introduced. Priming of cDNA synthesis was performed from both the TCR alpha and TCR beta constant segments. Libraries were amplified in two PCR steps, with sample barcodes and sequencing adapters added in the second step. Sequencing of libraries was performed on Illumina HiSeq 2500 (2x100 bp) or NovaSeq (2x150 bp). As for the authors' bioinformatics: Demultiplexing of reads and collapsing into UMI consensus sequences were performed with MIGEC, and V(D)J alignment was carried out with MiXCR. Vaccine-responding clonotypes were defined with edgeR using replicate PBMC samples, requiring FDR below 0.01 and a log2 fold change above 5 up to day 15. Each bulk clonotype received a CD4 or CD8 identity based on whether the sequenced CD4 or CD8 repertoire contained that clonotype at higher abundance. TCRdb reanalyzed the raw reads on its own, using fastp at Q25 for trimming and MiXCR for clone calling, and kept in-frame beta chains. CDR3 protein duplicates are merged, each entry listing the most common genes and DNA. V and J calls and clone size were set by TCRdb, not the authors. The sample profile shows under 200,000 distinct CDR3 sequences; almost 7% of them were found once. The leading ten clones occupy roughly 2.5% of the sample.

The origin of this receptor is a man aged 18 to 29 who received the YFV17D yellow fever vaccine. The sequences come from CD4+ T cells sorted from PBMCs, collected 4 to 6 days after the first yellow fever vaccination. The chain is encoded by TRBV7-9 joined to TRBJ2-5, and TRBD2 may be the D gene, going by 7 matching bases. The DNA sequence is TGTGCCAGCAGCCAAGTGGGGGGGGCGAGAGAGACCCAGTACTTC. Its protein is CASSQVGGARETQYF.